Listed below are T cell receptor beta chains from one sample, sequenced in a study of T cells in Graves' hyperthyroidism and ophthalmopathy. TCRdb independently ran MiXCR on the multiplex PCR reads; one entry per CDR3 protein. The profile covers a few hundred thousand distinct CDR3 sequences, with about 14% appearing a single time and around 21% taken by the ten largest. The sample was blood. The origin of the receptors is a man aged 30 to 39 with Graves' hyperthyroidism that later progressed to Graves' ophthalmopathy. CDR3s include the opening cysteine and the closing phenylalanine or tryptophan. D genes are given only for firm matches. Clone size is given for some rows only: seen once, a few or many times, or a class if the clone is expanded.

v_gene,j_gene,d_gene,len,abundance,CDR3aa,CDR3nt
TRBV29-1,TRBJ2-7,.,14,many,CSVEMRAGRNEQYF,TGCAGCGTTGAAATGAGGGCAGGGCGGAACGAGCAGTACTTC
TRBV20-1,TRBJ1-3,.,13,.,CSARKGTGNTIYF,TGCAGTGCTAGAAAAGGGACTGGAAACACCATATATTTT
TRBV9,TRBJ2-7,TRBD2,14,many,CASSPAGGPPEQYF,TGTGCCAGCAGCCCGGCGGGGGGGCCTCCCGAGCAGTACTTC
TRBV3-1,TRBJ2-3,TRBD2,19,once,CASSPLGRLAGAGTDTQYF,TGTGCCAGCAGCCCTCTCGGGAGACTAGCGGGGGCGGGCACAGATACGCAGTATTTT
TRBV7-2,TRBJ2-7,.,14,many,CASSLGDIVYEQYF,TGTGCCAGCAGCTTAGGGGACATCGTCTACGAGCAGTACTTC
TRBV12-3/TRBV12-4,TRBJ1-2,.,13,many,CASSNPGLLIYTF,TGTGCCAGCAGTAACCCGGGACTCCTGATCTACACCTTC
TRBV18,TRBJ2-3,.,16,few,CASSPPVDGVTDTQYF,TGTGCCAGCTCACCACCGGTGGACGGGGTGACAGATACGCAGTATTTT
TRBV5-1,TRBJ1-2,TRBD1,17,many,CASSSNPIRQGEDGYTF,TGCGCCAGCAGCTCGAACCCAATCCGACAGGGGGAGGATGGCTACACCTTC
TRBV11-2,TRBJ1-1,.,12,many,CASSLMGQTAFF,TGTGCCAGCAGCTTAATGGGGCAGACGGCTTTCTTT
TRBV20-1,TRBJ1-1,.,15,few,CSARDWAGTNTEAFF,TGCAGTGCTAGAGATTGGGCAGGGACGAACACTGAAGCTTTCTTT
TRBV27,TRBJ1-5,.,14,.,CASSFGQRNQPQHF,TGTGCCAGCAGTTTCGGACAACGTAATCAGCCCCAGCATTTT
TRBV28,TRBJ2-5,TRBD2,16,many,CASRKTSGLYQETQYF,TGTGCCAGCAGAAAGACTAGCGGTCTGTACCAAGAGACCCAGTACTTC
TRBV5-1,TRBJ2-3,.,15,many,CASARDSLSQDTQYF,TGCGCCAGCGCGCGGGACAGCCTATCCCAAGATACGCAGTATTTT
TRBV30,TRBJ1-1,.,11,many,CAWRSGVAAFF,TGTGCCTGGAGGTCGGGGGTAGCGGCTTTCTTT
TRBV7-9,TRBJ2-6,TRBD1,16,few,CASSSNRGPGANVLTF,TGTGCCAGCAGCTCGAACAGGGGGCCTGGGGCCAACGTCCTGACTTTC
TRBV20-1,TRBJ2-3,TRBD2,16,once,CSAPEASGGGRDSQYF,TGCAGTGCTCCCGAGGCTAGCGGGGGGGGTAGGGATTCGCAGTATTTT
TRBV2,TRBJ2-3,.,13,.,CASSAGGTDTRYF,TGTGCTAGCAGTGCAGGTGGAACAGATACGCGGTATTTT
TRBV12-5,TRBJ2-2,.,20,many,CASGLVRDQNLISNTGELFF,TGTGCTAGTGGTTTGGTACGAGATCAGAATTTAATTTCGAACACCGGGGAGCTGTTTTTT
TRBV6-1,TRBJ2-7,TRBD1,14,.,CASSERDRDYEQYF,TGTGCCAGCAGTGAAAGGGACAGGGACTACGAGCAGTACTTC
TRBV20-1,TRBJ1-5,.,15,many,CSARDPGQSNQPQHF,TGCAGTGCTAGAGATCCGGGACAAAGCAATCAGCCCCAGCATTTT
TRBV14,TRBJ2-1,.,14,few,CASSQFSSYNEQFF,TGTGCCAGCAGCCAATTTAGCTCCTACAATGAGCAGTTCTTC
TRBV3-1,TRBJ1-1,.,12,many,CASSSQYTEAFF,TGTGCCAGCAGCTCTCAATACACTGAAGCTTTCTTT
TRBV6-1,TRBJ1-6,.,12,.,CASADRGSPLHF,TGTGCCAGCGCCGATCGGGGTTCACCCCTCCACTTT
TRBV12-5,TRBJ1-6,.,17,few,CASGLAPGGAGNSPLHF,TGTGCTAGTGGTTTGGCCCCCGGGGGGGCCGGGAATTCACCCCTCCACTTT
TRBV11-3,TRBJ1-1,.,13,many,CASTAARNTEAFF,TGTGCCAGCACGGCAGCCAGGAACACTGAAGCTTTCTTT
TRBV28,TRBJ2-2,.,13,few,CASSPSSSGELFF,TGTGCCAGCAGTCCCTCTAGCTCCGGGGAGCTGTTTTTT
TRBV20-1,TRBJ1-5,TRBD1,16,.,CSASDLGGLSNQPQHF,TGCAGTGCTAGTGACTTAGGGGGCCTTAGCAATCAGCCCCAGCATTTT
TRBV3-1,TRBJ1-1,.,12,many,CASSQYGTEAFF,TGTGCCAGCAGCCAATATGGCACTGAAGCTTTCTTT
TRBV29-1,TRBJ1-1,TRBD1,15,many,CSVVKDRGMNTEAFF,TGCAGCGTTGTGAAGGACAGGGGGATGAACACTGAAGCTTTCTTT
TRBV3-1,TRBJ1-3,.,16,.,CASSHKVRDSGNTIYF,TGTGCCAGCAGCCACAAGGTCAGAGACTCTGGAAACACCATATATTTT
TRBV11-2,TRBJ2-1,TRBD2,20,few,CASSLRLGLAGIPPYNEQFF,TGTGCCAGCAGCTTAAGGTTGGGACTAGCGGGGATCCCTCCCTACAATGAGCAGTTCTTC
TRBV6-1,TRBJ1-2,TRBD1,14,many,CASSSGQGDYGYTF,TGTGCCAGCAGCTCGGGACAGGGTGACTATGGCTACACCTTC
TRBV4-1,TRBJ1-2,TRBD1,15,.,CASSQEGAGGSSYTF,TGCGCCAGCAGCCAAGAGGGGGCAGGGGGCTCTAGCTACACCTTC
TRBV5-1,TRBJ1-1,.,15,many,CASSLLDSVNTEAFF,TGCGCCAGCAGCTTGTTGGACAGCGTGAACACTGAAGCTTTCTTT
TRBV10-3,TRBJ1-6,TRBD1,16,many,CAISESGQGVGSPLHF,TGTGCCATCAGTGAGTCCGGACAGGGGGTCGGTTCACCCCTCCACTTT
TRBV12-3/TRBV12-4,TRBJ1-1,.,14,many,CASSDYKVNTEAFF,TGTGCCAGCAGTGACTACAAGGTGAACACTGAAGCTTTCTTT
TRBV28,TRBJ1-2,TRBD1,14,many,CASHGTGVNYGYTF,TGTGCCAGCCACGGGACAGGGGTAAACTATGGCTACACCTTC
TRBV7-9,TRBJ2-7,.,14,many,CASSLGSSSYEQYF,TGTGCCAGCAGCTTGGGGAGCAGCTCCTACGAGCAGTACTTC
TRBV24-1,TRBJ2-2,.,16,few,CATSDPGTRNTGELFF,TGTGCCACCAGTGACCCCGGGACAAGAAACACCGGGGAGCTGTTTTTT
TRBV7-3,TRBJ2-1,.,17,many,CASSLMSGSSSYNEQFF,TGTGCCAGCAGCTTAATGTCTGGTAGTAGCTCCTACAATGAGCAGTTCTTC
TRBV19,TRBJ1-6,.,13,.,CASSIGDPGALHF,TGTGCCAGTAGTATCGGGGATCCCGGGGCCCTCCACTTT
TRBV29-1,TRBJ1-2,.,14,.,CSVNRDLANYGYTF,TGCAGCGTTAATCGGGACCTAGCTAACTATGGCTACACCTTC
TRBV30,TRBJ1-2,.,12,few,CAWGANNYGYTF,TGTGCCTGGGGTGCCAATAACTATGGCTACACCTTC
TRBV3-1,TRBJ2-6,TRBD1,18,few,CASRTGTGGTGGANVLTF,TGTGCCAGCAGAACCGGGACAGGTGGAACGGGGGGGGCCAACGTCCTGACTTTC
TRBV4-1,TRBJ1-1,.,14,many,CASSRRQENTEAFF,TGCGCCAGCAGCCGAAGACAAGAGAACACTGAAGCTTTCTTT
TRBV2,TRBJ1-1,TRBD1,17,.,CASSEAPRQGAPGEAFF,TGTGCCAGCAGTGAAGCGCCGCGACAGGGGGCGCCCGGTGAAGCTTTCTTT
TRBV12-3/TRBV12-4,TRBJ1-2,.,11,many,CASSLAMSYTF,TGTGCCAGCAGTTTAGCGATGAGCTACACCTTC
TRBV7-2,TRBJ2-5,TRBD2,15,many,CASSLTSGMAETQYF,TGTGCCAGCAGCCTGACTAGCGGGATGGCGGAGACCCAGTACTTC
TRBV5-4,TRBJ1-2,.,13,many,CASSLGRNYGYTF,TGTGCCAGCAGTTTAGGACGGAACTATGGCTACACCTTC
TRBV13,TRBJ1-1,.,15,few,CASSLGTLMNTEAFF,TGTGCCAGCAGCTTAGGGACGCTCATGAACACTGAAGCTTTCTTT
TRBV7-8,TRBJ2-7,.,15,many,CASSSGTSVSYEQYF,TGTGCCAGCAGCTCAGGGACGTCCGTCTCCTACGAGCAGTACTTC
TRBV6-1,TRBJ1-4,.,12,.,CASWGHDEKLFF,TGTGCCAGCTGGGGACACGATGAAAAACTGTTTTTT
TRBV5-1,TRBJ2-5,.,13,many,CASSLSLKETQYF,TGCGCCAGCAGCTTAAGCCTTAAAGAGACCCAGTACTTC
TRBV18,TRBJ1-6,TRBD1,15,.,CASSPTTGDNSPLHF,TGTGCCAGCTCCCCGACGACAGGGGATAACTCACCCCTCCACTTT
TRBV6-1,TRBJ1-1,TRBD1,14,few,CASRSTGGYTEAFF,TGTGCCAGCAGATCGACAGGGGGCTACACTGAAGCTTTCTTT
TRBV6-1,TRBJ2-5,.,13,.,CASSDFLSETQYF,TGTGCCAGCAGTGATTTCCTGAGCGAGACCCAGTACTTC
TRBV20-1,TRBJ1-6,.,18,.,CSASPPGAVSSYNSPLHF,TGCAGTGCTAGCCCACCGGGGGCAGTGAGCTCCTATAATTCACCCCTCCACTTT
TRBV12-3/TRBV12-4,TRBJ2-7,TRBD2,15,.,CASSLSSSGVHEQYF,TGTGCCAGCAGTTTAAGTTCGAGCGGGGTTCACGAGCAGTACTTC
TRBV3-1,TRBJ1-5,.,14,.,CASSQTAEGEPQHF,TGTGCCAGCAGCCAAACAGCCGAGGGGGAGCCCCAGCATTTT